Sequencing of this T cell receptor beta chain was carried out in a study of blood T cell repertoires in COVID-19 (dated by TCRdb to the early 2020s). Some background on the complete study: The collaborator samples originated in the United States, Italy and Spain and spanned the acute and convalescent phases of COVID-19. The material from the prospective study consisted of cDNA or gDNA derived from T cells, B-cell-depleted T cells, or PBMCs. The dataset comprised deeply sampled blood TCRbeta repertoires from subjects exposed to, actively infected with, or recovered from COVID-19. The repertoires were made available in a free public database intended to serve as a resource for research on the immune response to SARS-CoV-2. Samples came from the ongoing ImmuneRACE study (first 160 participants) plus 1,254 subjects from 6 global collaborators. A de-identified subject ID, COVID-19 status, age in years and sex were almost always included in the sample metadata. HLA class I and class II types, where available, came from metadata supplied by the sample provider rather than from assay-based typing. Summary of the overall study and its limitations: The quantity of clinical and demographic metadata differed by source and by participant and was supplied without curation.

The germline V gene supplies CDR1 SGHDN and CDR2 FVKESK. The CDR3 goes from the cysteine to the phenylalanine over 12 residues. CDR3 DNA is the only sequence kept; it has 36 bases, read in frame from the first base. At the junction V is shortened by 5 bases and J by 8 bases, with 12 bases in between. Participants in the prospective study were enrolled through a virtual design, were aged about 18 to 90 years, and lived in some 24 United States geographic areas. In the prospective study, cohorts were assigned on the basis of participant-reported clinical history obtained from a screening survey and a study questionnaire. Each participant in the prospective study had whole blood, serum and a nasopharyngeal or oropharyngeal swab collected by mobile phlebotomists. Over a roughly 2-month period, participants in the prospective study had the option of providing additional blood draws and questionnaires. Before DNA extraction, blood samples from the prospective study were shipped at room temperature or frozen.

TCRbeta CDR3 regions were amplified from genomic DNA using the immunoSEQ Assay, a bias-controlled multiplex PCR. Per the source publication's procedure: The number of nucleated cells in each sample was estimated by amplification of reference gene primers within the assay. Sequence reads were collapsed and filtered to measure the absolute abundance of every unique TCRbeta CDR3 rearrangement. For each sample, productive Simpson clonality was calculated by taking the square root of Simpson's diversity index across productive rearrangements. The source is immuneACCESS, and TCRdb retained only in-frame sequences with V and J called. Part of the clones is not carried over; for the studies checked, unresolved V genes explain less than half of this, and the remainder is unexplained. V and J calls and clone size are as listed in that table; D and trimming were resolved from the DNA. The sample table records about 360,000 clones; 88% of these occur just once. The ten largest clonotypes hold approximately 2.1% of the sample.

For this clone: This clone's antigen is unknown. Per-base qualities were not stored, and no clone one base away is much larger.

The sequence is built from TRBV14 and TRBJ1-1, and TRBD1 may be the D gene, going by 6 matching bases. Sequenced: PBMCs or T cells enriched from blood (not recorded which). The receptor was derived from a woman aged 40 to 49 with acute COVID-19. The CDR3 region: CASSKTGTEAFF. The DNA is TGTGCCAGCAGCAAAACCGGGACAGAAGCTTTCTTT. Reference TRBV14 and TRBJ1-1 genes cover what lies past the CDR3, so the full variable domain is EAGVTQFPSHSVIEKGQTVTLRCDPISGHDNLYWYRRVMGKEIKFLLHFVKESKQDESGMPNNRFLAERTGGTYSTLKVQPAELEDSGVYFCASSKTGTEAFFGQGTRLTVV.